This is a list of T cell receptor beta chains from one sample in a study of T cell repertoires in cytomegalovirus infection. One entry per CDR3 protein results from TCRdb running MiXCR on the reads. Of approximately 320,000 distinct CDR3 sequences listed, over 7.5% are singletons. Source material: PBMCs. The receptors come from a human donor in good health (CMV status not recorded). Some clones in this sample may be carry-over from other donors' samples. CDR3s include the opening cysteine and the closing phenylalanine or tryptophan. D genes are given only for firm matches. Some rows have no size entry. The others give once, few or many, or a class for an expanded clone.

clone size: many
J gene: TRBJ2-1
D gene: -
V gene: TRBV7-2
CDR3 protein: CASSVHGGIIYNEQFF
CDR3 DNA: TGTGCCAGCAGCGTCCACGGGGGAATTATATACAATGAGCAGTTCTTC

clone size: few
J gene: TRBJ2-3
D gene: -
V gene: TRBV15
CDR3 protein: CATSRFPLTESTDTQYF
CDR3 DNA: TGTGCCACCAGCAGATTCCCCCTAACGGAGAGCACAGATACGCAGTATTTT

clone size: -
J gene: TRBJ1-2
D gene: TRBD1
V gene: TRBV19
CDR3 protein: CACTLRQGPFNYGYTF
CDR3 DNA: TGTGCCTGTACTCTGAGACAGGGACCGTTCAACTATGGCTACACCTTC

clone size: many
J gene: TRBJ1-1
D gene: TRBD1
V gene: TRBV7-2
CDR3 protein: CASSPQGQGLNTEAFF
CDR3 DNA: TGTGCCAGCAGCCCCCAGGGACAGGGACTGAACACTGAAGCTTTCTTT

clone size: few
J gene: TRBJ2-7
D gene: TRBD2
V gene: TRBV6-5
CDR3 protein: CASSYESSGSYEQYF
CDR3 DNA: TGTGCCAGCAGTTACGAATCTAGCGGGAGTTACGAGCAGTACTTC

clone size: -
J gene: TRBJ2-7
D gene: -
V gene: TRBV20-1
CDR3 protein: CSAIAVASYEQYF
CDR3 DNA: TGCAGTGCTATTGCGGTAGCTTCCTACGAGCAGTACTTC

clone size: -
J gene: TRBJ1-5
D gene: -
V gene: TRBV9
CDR3 protein: CASSVADNQPQHF
CDR3 DNA: TGTGCCAGCAGCGTAGCAGATAATCAGCCCCAGCATTTT

clone size: -
J gene: TRBJ1-5
D gene: -
V gene: TRBV19
CDR3 protein: CASSLPGHLNQPQHF
CDR3 DNA: TGTGCCAGTAGTCTCCCGGGACACCTCAATCAGCCCCAGCATTTT

clone size: few
J gene: TRBJ2-7
D gene: TRBD2
V gene: TRBV7-6
CDR3 protein: CASSLGSTSLPREQYF
CDR3 DNA: TGTGCCAGCAGCTTAGGTTCGACTAGCCTCCCGAGGGAGCAGTACTTC

clone size: few
J gene: TRBJ1-2
D gene: TRBD1
V gene: TRBV2
CDR3 protein: CASSGTGSPGYTF
CDR3 DNA: TGTGCCAGCAGTGGGACAGGGAGCCCTGGCTACACCTTC

clone size: few
J gene: TRBJ1-5
D gene: -
V gene: TRBV14
CDR3 protein: CASSQDWDSGKCGVQPQHF
CDR3 DNA: TGTGCCAGCAGCCAAGATTGGGACTCAGGGAAGTGTGGAGTTCAGCCCCAGCATTTT

clone size: few
J gene: TRBJ2-6
D gene: TRBD2
V gene: TRBV29-1
CDR3 protein: CSVPREGGANVLTF
CDR3 DNA: TGCAGCGTTCCAAGGGAGGGTGGGGCCAACGTCCTGACTTTC

clone size: few
J gene: TRBJ2-1
D gene: -
V gene: TRBV4-3
CDR3 protein: CASSQRPISSYNEQFF
CDR3 DNA: TGCGCCAGCAGCCAACGACCGATTAGCTCCTACAATGAGCAGTTCTTC

clone size: many
J gene: TRBJ1-4
D gene: -
V gene: TRBV7-8
CDR3 protein: CASSTGANEKLFF
CDR3 DNA: TGTGCCAGCAGCACCGGGGCCAATGAAAAACTGTTTTTT

clone size: -
J gene: TRBJ1-5
D gene: -
V gene: TRBV7-8
CDR3 protein: CASSLSGISVYSNQPQHF
CDR3 DNA: TGTGCCAGCAGCTTATCCGGGATCTCCGTATATAGCAATCAGCCCCAGCATTTT

clone size: -
J gene: TRBJ2-5
D gene: -
V gene: TRBV5-6
CDR3 protein: CASGYRTLWQETQYF
CDR3 DNA: TGTGCCAGCGGCTACAGAACCCTATGGCAAGAGACCCAGTACTTC

clone size: many
J gene: TRBJ1-1
D gene: -
V gene: TRBV7-9
CDR3 protein: CASSPAPVTGEAFF
CDR3 DNA: TGTGCCAGCAGCCCCGCGCCCGTGACCGGTGAAGCTTTCTTT

clone size: -
J gene: TRBJ2-3
D gene: TRBD2
V gene: TRBV20-1
CDR3 protein: CSARGVGLAGADTQYF
CDR3 DNA: TGCAGTGCTAGGGGGGTTGGACTAGCGGGGGCAGATACGCAGTATTTT

clone size: many
J gene: TRBJ1-5
D gene: -
V gene: TRBV6-1
CDR3 protein: CASSGPYREAQPQHF
CDR3 DNA: TGTGCCAGCAGTGGGCCCTACAGGGAGGCTCAGCCCCAGCATTTT

clone size: -
J gene: TRBJ2-3
D gene: -
V gene: TRBV5-1
CDR3 protein: CASSLATGGATDTQYF
CDR3 DNA: TGCGCCAGCAGCTTGGCCACTGGGGGGGCCACAGATACGCAGTATTTT

clone size: -
J gene: TRBJ1-2
D gene: -
V gene: TRBV20-1
CDR3 protein: CSARVQENYGYTF
CDR3 DNA: TGCAGTGCTAGAGTACAGGAGAACTATGGCTACACCTTC

clone size: -
J gene: TRBJ2-3
D gene: -
V gene: TRBV27
CDR3 protein: CASSFSLSRRADTQYF
CDR3 DNA: TGTGCCAGCAGTTTTTCTCTGTCCCGGAGGGCAGATACGCAGTATTTT

clone size: many
J gene: TRBJ2-1
D gene: -
V gene: TRBV7-2
CDR3 protein: CATRSGEASYNEQFF
CDR3 DNA: TGTGCCACCCGGTCGGGGGAGGCAAGCTACAATGAGCAGTTCTTC

clone size: many
J gene: TRBJ2-1
D gene: -
V gene: TRBV7-6
CDR3 protein: CASSATWTAEQFF
CDR3 DNA: TGTGCCAGCAGCGCGACATGGACTGCCGAGCAGTTCTTC

clone size: -
J gene: TRBJ1-1
D gene: TRBD1
V gene: TRBV7-2
CDR3 protein: CASIARDRSTEAFF
CDR3 DNA: TGTGCCAGCATCGCGAGGGACAGGTCGACTGAAGCTTTCTTT

clone size: few
J gene: TRBJ2-7
D gene: -
V gene: TRBV6-2/TRBV6-3
CDR3 protein: CASSYEGVTYEQYF
CDR3 DNA: TGTGCCAGCAGTTACGAAGGTGTCACCTACGAGCAGTACTTC

clone size: few
J gene: TRBJ2-1
D gene: TRBD2
V gene: TRBV7-9
CDR3 protein: CASSLAAGDLYNEQFF
CDR3 DNA: TGTGCCAGCAGCTTAGCAGCGGGGGACCTCTACAATGAGCAGTTCTTC

clone size: many
J gene: TRBJ2-5
D gene: -
V gene: TRBV7-2
CDR3 protein: CASTIGFLRDGTQYF
CDR3 DNA: TGTGCCAGCACCATAGGGTTCCTGAGGGATGGGACCCAGTACTTC

clone size: few
J gene: TRBJ2-1
D gene: TRBD1
V gene: TRBV7-9
CDR3 protein: CASSRRDRVAFEQFF
CDR3 DNA: TGTGCCAGCAGCCGCCGGGACAGGGTCGCTTTTGAGCAGTTCTTC

clone size: few
J gene: TRBJ2-3
D gene: -
V gene: TRBV15
CDR3 protein: CATSRGQKRDTQYF
CDR3 DNA: TGTGCCACCAGCAGAGGGCAAAAAAGGGATACGCAGTATTTT

clone size: many
J gene: TRBJ2-5
D gene: -
V gene: TRBV7-2
CDR3 protein: CASSLTGLETQYF
CDR3 DNA: TGTGCCAGCAGCTTAACGGGGCTAGAGACCCAGTACTTC

clone size: many
J gene: TRBJ2-1
D gene: TRBD2
V gene: TRBV7-2
CDR3 protein: CASRNRLAGGPGDEQFF
CDR3 DNA: TGTGCCAGCAGAAACCGACTAGCGGGAGGGCCGGGGGATGAGCAGTTCTTC

clone size: -
J gene: TRBJ1-1
D gene: TRBD1
V gene: TRBV7-8
CDR3 protein: CASSYRTGVNTEAFF
CDR3 DNA: TGTGCCAGCAGCTACAGGACAGGCGTGAACACTGAAGCTTTCTTT

clone size: few
J gene: TRBJ1-1
D gene: -
V gene: TRBV6-5
CDR3 protein: CASRIQEGPTEAFF
CDR3 DNA: TGTGCCAGCAGAATACAGGAGGGGCCCACTGAAGCTTTCTTT

clone size: many
J gene: TRBJ2-3
D gene: -
V gene: TRBV7-2
CDR3 protein: CASSLGWSPITDTQYF
CDR3 DNA: TGTGCCAGCAGCTTAGGATGGAGCCCAATCACAGATACGCAGTATTTT

clone size: many
J gene: TRBJ2-1
D gene: -
V gene: TRBV7-2
CDR3 protein: CASSLLAGYNEQFF
CDR3 DNA: TGTGCCAGCAGCTTACTGGCGGGGTACAATGAGCAGTTCTTC

clone size: few
J gene: TRBJ1-4
D gene: -
V gene: TRBV7-9
CDR3 protein: CASGGQLLFF
CDR3 DNA: TGTGCCAGCGGGGGCCAGTTACTGTTTTTT

clone size: few
J gene: TRBJ2-3
D gene: TRBD2
V gene: TRBV19
CDR3 protein: CASSIGGSGDTQYF
CDR3 DNA: TGTGCCAGTAGTATCGGGGGGAGCGGAGATACGCAGTATTTT

clone size: -
J gene: TRBJ1-4
D gene: -
V gene: TRBV7-6
CDR3 protein: CASSLEPENWEKLFF
CDR3 DNA: TGTGCCAGCAGCTTAGAGCCAGAGAATTGGGAAAAACTGTTTTTT

clone size: few
J gene: TRBJ1-1
D gene: -
V gene: TRBV24-1
CDR3 protein: CATRGVGDGTEAFF
CDR3 DNA: TGTGCCACCAGGGGGGTTGGGGATGGCACTGAAGCTTTCTTT

clone size: few
J gene: TRBJ2-1
D gene: -
V gene: TRBV7-2
CDR3 protein: CASSPSIMNEQFF
CDR3 DNA: TGTGCCAGCAGCCCTAGCATTATGAATGAGCAGTTCTTC

clone size: -
J gene: TRBJ1-2
D gene: -
V gene: TRBV4-3
CDR3 protein: CASSQEGTESGYTF
CDR3 DNA: TGCGCCAGCAGCCAAGAAGGGACCGAGAGCGGCTACACCTTC

clone size: few
J gene: TRBJ2-7
D gene: -
V gene: TRBV27
CDR3 protein: CASSQQGFYEQYF
CDR3 DNA: TGTGCCAGCAGTCAACAGGGTTTCTACGAGCAGTACTTC

clone size: -
J gene: TRBJ2-7
D gene: TRBD2
V gene: TRBV5-6
CDR3 protein: CASSRGLAATYEQYF
CDR3 DNA: TGTGCCAGCAGCCGCGGTCTAGCGGCCACATACGAGCAGTACTTC

clone size: -
J gene: TRBJ2-7
D gene: -
V gene: TRBV12-3/TRBV12-4
CDR3 protein: CASSLRDISYEQYF
CDR3 DNA: TGTGCCAGCAGTTTAAGGGACATATCCTACGAGCAGTACTTC

clone size: many
J gene: TRBJ1-4
D gene: -
V gene: TRBV4-2
CDR3 protein: CASSSSGGGYGNEKLFF
CDR3 DNA: TGTGCCAGCAGCTCCTCGGGAGGGGGATACGGAAATGAAAAACTGTTTTTT

clone size: many
J gene: TRBJ2-2
D gene: -
V gene: TRBV7-2
CDR3 protein: CASSLGGWTGELFF
CDR3 DNA: TGTGCCAGCAGCTTAGGTGGTTGGACCGGGGAGCTGTTTTTT

clone size: many
J gene: TRBJ2-3
D gene: TRBD2
V gene: TRBV12-3/TRBV12-4
CDR3 protein: CASSSALAGYDTQYF
CDR3 DNA: TGTGCCAGCAGTTCGGCGCTAGCGGGATACGATACGCAGTATTTT

clone size: -
J gene: TRBJ1-1
D gene: TRBD1
V gene: TRBV5-1
CDR3 protein: CASSWRQGLNTEAFF
CDR3 DNA: TGCGCCAGCAGCTGGCGACAGGGACTAAACACTGAAGCTTTCTTT

clone size: -
J gene: TRBJ2-1
D gene: -
V gene: TRBV7-8
CDR3 protein: CASSNRIAGFGEQFF
CDR3 DNA: TGTGCCAGCAGCAACCGAATCGCAGGTTTCGGGGAGCAGTTCTTC

clone size: few
J gene: TRBJ2-7
D gene: TRBD2
V gene: TRBV4-2
CDR3 protein: CASSQPGLAGGREQYF
CDR3 DNA: TGTGCCAGCAGCCAACCTGGACTAGCGGGGGGCCGGGAGCAGTACTTC

clone size: many
J gene: TRBJ2-1
D gene: TRBD2
V gene: TRBV19
CDR3 protein: CASSGGGLAGGAYNEQFF
CDR3 DNA: TGTGCCAGTAGTGGTGGGGGACTAGCGGGAGGGGCCTACAATGAGCAGTTCTTC

clone size: few
J gene: TRBJ1-6
D gene: TRBD1
V gene: TRBV6-2/TRBV6-3
CDR3 protein: CASRADRGRNSPLHF
CDR3 DNA: TGTGCCAGCAGAGCAGACAGGGGGCGTAATTCACCCCTCCACTTT

clone size: many
J gene: TRBJ2-1
D gene: TRBD2
V gene: TRBV7-2
CDR3 protein: CASSFIPPTSGRLNNEQFF
CDR3 DNA: TGTGCCAGCAGCTTTATCCCTCCTACTAGCGGGAGATTAAACAATGAGCAGTTCTTC

clone size: few
J gene: TRBJ2-3
D gene: TRBD2
V gene: TRBV6-2/TRBV6-3
CDR3 protein: CASSYGLAATTDTQYF
CDR3 DNA: TGTGCCAGCAGTTACGGGCTAGCGGCCACCACAGATACGCAGTATTTT

clone size: -
J gene: TRBJ1-1
D gene: -
V gene: TRBV6-2/TRBV6-3
CDR3 protein: CASSSPPGRLPIMNTEAFF
CDR3 DNA: TGTGCCAGCAGTTCCCCTCCGGGACGGCTACCTATCATGAACACTGAAGCTTTCTTT

clone size: -
J gene: TRBJ1-4
D gene: -
V gene: TRBV18
CDR3 protein: CASSPDTGTATNEKLFF
CDR3 DNA: TGTGCCAGCTCACCGGATACCGGGACCGCGACTAATGAAAAACTGTTTTTT